These 9 T cell receptor beta chains were sequenced from one sample in a study of regulatory T cells in long-lasting Graves disease. Time point indicated: persistent/refractory GD, antithyroid drugs over 5 years with positive TRAb. The TCR library was made from RNA extracted from PBMCs. Arm-PCR of CDR3 regions and iRepertoire HTBI primers were the basis on which TCR beta libraries were built. TCRdb re-called the multiplex PCR reads with MiXCR, one entry per CDR3 protein. The table records fewer than 450,000 distinct CDR3 sequences, about a quarter of them present only once. The sequencing used peripheral blood mononuclear cells (PBMCs), collected when the disease was refractory, from a patient treated with antithyroid drugs. These TCRs come from a female donor with Graves disease.

The chain is built from TRBV7-9 and TRBJ1-1; D might be TRBD1 (6 bases). The CDR3 covers 15 residues. The germline CDR1 and CDR2 sequences are SEHNR and FQNEAQ (reference sequence). Between the trimmed V and J ends, which lost 5 bases and 1 base, there was a span of 14 bases. CDR3 bases: TGTGCCAGCAGCGAAGCCGGGACACCGAACACTGAAGCTTTCTTT. Translating gives CASSEAGTPNTEAFF.

This clonotype was counted between two and nine times. This chain uses TRBV28 with TRBJ2-3, with 8 bases matching TRBD1. Trimming cost V 7 bases and J 6 bases; bases outside gene matches: 15. This CDR3 spans 16 amino acids. From germline, CDR1 is MDHEN and CDR2 SYDVKM. CDR3 sequence: CASTGQAILASDTQYF. The CDR3 DNA reads TGTGCCAGCACGGGACAGGCGATACTAGCTTCGGATACGCAGTATTTT.

This clonotype is a singleton in its sample. The chain is built from TRBV7-9 and TRBJ1-1, with D maybe TRBD1 (6 bases). The length of the CDR3 is 14 residues. Trimming cost V 5 bases and J 5 bases, with 15 bases left between them. In germline, CDR1 is SEHNR, CDR2 FQNEAQ (reference sequence). CDR3 nucleotide sequence: TGTGCCAGCAGCCCCCCAGGGGCCGGGACTGAAGCTTTCTTT. It encodes CASSPPGAGTEAFF.

The table lists this clonotype with a few counts. This chain links TRBV6-5 with TRBJ2-1; 7 nucleotides match TRBD2. This CDR3 is 17 amino acids long. V gave up 3 bases and J gave up 6 bases; unmatched junction bases: 14. Germline lookup yields CDR1 MNHEY and CDR2 SVGAGI. The CDR3 sequence: CASSYNPGTTRINEQFF. CDR3 nucleotide sequence: TGTGCCAGCAGTTATAACCCCGGGACTACACGAATCAATGAGCAGTTCTTC.

The V gene is TRBV3-1, the J gene TRBJ2-5; D could derive from TRBD1 or TRBD2 (5 bases each). Trimming shortened V by 2 bases and J by 5 bases, and 9 bases separated the two germline ends. The CDR3 has 13 residues. The germline gives CDR1 LGHDT, CDR2 YNNKEL (reference sequence). This chain's CDR3 is CASSQRGVETQYF. CDR3 sequence (DNA): TGTGCCAGCAGCCAACGGGGCGTGGAGACCCAGTACTTC.

This chain joins TRBV15 and TRBJ2-5, with a weak D call TRBD1 (6 bases). The germline V and J ends were trimmed by 0 bases and 4 bases, with 18 bases remaining between them. Germline-derived CDR1 and CDR2 are LNHNV and YYDKDF (reference sequence). CDR3 size: 17 residues. DNA of the CDR3: TGTGCCACCAGCAGAGATCGCCCCACAGGGATTTCAGAGACCCAGTACTTC. Translated: CATSRDRPTGISETQYF.

The chain employs TRBV20-1 and TRBJ2-5; 10 nucleotides line up with TRBD2. CDR1 and CDR2 (germline): DFQATT, SNEGSKA (reference sequence). V lost 6 bases, J lost 5 bases, and 21 bases stayed unmatched. This CDR3 comprises 18 residues. The chain's CDR3 is CSARKAGGPSSSLETQYF. The CDR3 bases are TGCAGTGCCCGGAAAGCGGGAGGGCCATCGTCTTCGCTTGAGACCCAGTACTTC.

This clonotype appeared many times. CDR3 DNA: TGTGCCAGCAGTTATCTTGGACAGATGAACACTGAAGCTTTCTTT. Protein sequence: CASSYLGQMNTEAFF. The V gene is TRBV6-5, the J gene TRBJ1-1; maybe TRBD1 (6 bases). The CDR3 has 15 residues. Trimming shortened V by 3 bases and J by 0 bases, and 11 bases separated the two germline ends. CDR1 MNHEY and CDR2 SVGAGI come from the germline V gene.

This clonotype came up many times. The rearrangement links TRBV2 to TRBJ1-1; D unresolved. The germline V and J ends were trimmed by 7 bases and 0 bases, with 12 bases remaining between them. This CDR3 has 14 residues. Looked up from germline, CDR1 is SNHLY and CDR2 is FYNNEI. CDR3 coding DNA: TGTGCCAGCATGAGTGGCAGCTTGAACACTGAAGCTTTCTTT. This encodes CASMSGSLNTEAFF.